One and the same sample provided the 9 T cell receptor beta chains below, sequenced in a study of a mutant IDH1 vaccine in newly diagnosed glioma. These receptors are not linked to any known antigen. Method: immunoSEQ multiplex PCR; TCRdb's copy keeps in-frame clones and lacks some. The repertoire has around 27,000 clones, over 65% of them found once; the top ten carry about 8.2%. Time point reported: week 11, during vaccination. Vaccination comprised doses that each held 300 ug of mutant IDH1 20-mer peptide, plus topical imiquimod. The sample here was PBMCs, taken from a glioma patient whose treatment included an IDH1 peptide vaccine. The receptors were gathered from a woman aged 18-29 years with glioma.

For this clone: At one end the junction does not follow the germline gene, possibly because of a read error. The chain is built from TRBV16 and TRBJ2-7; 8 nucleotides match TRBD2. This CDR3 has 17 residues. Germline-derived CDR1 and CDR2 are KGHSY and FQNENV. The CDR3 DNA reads TGTGCCAGCAGCCCCCAGAGCGGGAGCTCTGTGTCCTCCGAGCAGTACTTC. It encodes CASSPQSGSSVSSEQYF.

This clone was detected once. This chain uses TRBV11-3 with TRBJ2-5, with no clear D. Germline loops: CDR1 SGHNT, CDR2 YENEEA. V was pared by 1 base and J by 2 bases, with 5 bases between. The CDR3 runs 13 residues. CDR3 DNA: TGTGCCAGCAGCTTAGGGGGTCAAGAGACCCAGTACTTC. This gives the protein CASSLGGQETQYF.

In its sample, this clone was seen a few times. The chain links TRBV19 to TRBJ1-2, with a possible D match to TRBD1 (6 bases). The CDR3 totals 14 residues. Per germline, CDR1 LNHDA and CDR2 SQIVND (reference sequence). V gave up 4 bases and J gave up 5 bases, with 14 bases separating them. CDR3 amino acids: CASSTGGGGYGYTF. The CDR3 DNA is TGTGCCAGTAGTACGGGAGGAGGGGGTTATGGCTACACCTTC. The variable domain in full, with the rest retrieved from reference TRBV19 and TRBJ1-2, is DGGITQSPKYLFRKEGQNVTLSCEQNLNHDAMYWYRQDPGQGLRLIYYSQIVNDFQKGDIAEGYSVSREKKESFPLTVTSAQKNPTAFYLCASSTGGGGYGYTFGSGTRLTVV.

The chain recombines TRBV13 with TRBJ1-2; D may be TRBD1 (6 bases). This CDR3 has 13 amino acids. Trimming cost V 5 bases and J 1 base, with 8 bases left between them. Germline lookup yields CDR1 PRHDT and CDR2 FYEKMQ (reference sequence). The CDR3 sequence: CASSEQGNYGYTF. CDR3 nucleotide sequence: TGTGCCAGCAGCGAACAGGGTAACTATGGCTACACCTTC. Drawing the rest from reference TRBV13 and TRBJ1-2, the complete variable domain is AAGVIQSPRHLIKEKRETATLKCYPIPRHDTVYWYQQGPGQDPQFLISFYEKMQSDKGSIPDRFSAQQFSDYHSELNMSSLELGDSALYFCASSEQGNYGYTFGSGTRLTVV.

CDR3 sequence (DNA): TGCGCCAGCAGCCGGATAACGGATCAGCCCCAGCATTTT. It yields the protein CASSRITDQPQHF. This chain links TRBV4-1 with TRBJ1-5; D gene ambiguous. CDR1 and CDR2 from the germline V gene are MGHRA and YSYEKL. The CDR3 has 13 amino acids. The V and J ends lost 4 bases and 5 bases respectively, with 9 bases between them.

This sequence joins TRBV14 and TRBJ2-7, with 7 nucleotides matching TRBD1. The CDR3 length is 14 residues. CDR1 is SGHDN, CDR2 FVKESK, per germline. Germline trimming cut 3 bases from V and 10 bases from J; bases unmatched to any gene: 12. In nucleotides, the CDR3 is TGTGCCAGCAGCCACCCCGACAGGGATGAGGTACAGTACTTC. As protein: CASSHPDRDEVQYF. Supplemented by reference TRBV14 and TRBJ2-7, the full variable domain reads EAGVTQFPSHSVIEKGQTVTLRCDPISGHDNLYWYRRVMGKEIKFLLHFVKESKQDESGMPNNRFLAERTGGTYSTLKVQPAELEDSGVYFCASSHPDRDEVQYFGPGTRLTVT.

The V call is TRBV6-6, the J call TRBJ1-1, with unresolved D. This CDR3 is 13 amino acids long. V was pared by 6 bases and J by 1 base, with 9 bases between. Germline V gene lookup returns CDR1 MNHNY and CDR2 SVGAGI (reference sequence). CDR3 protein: CASRETRNTEAFF. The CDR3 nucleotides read TGTGCCAGCAGAGAGACTCGGAACACTGAAGCTTTCTTT.

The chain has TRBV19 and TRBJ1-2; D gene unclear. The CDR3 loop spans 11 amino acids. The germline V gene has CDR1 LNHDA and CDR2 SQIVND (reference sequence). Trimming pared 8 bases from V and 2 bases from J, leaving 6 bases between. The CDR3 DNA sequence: TGTGCCAGTCGAAGGAACTATGGCTACACCTTC. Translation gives CASRRNYGYTF.

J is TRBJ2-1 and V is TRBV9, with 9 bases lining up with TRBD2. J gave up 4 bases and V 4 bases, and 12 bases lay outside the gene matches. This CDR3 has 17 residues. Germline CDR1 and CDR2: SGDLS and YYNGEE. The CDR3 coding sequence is TGTGCCAGCAGCCCAGAGATGGGGACTAGCCTGTACAATGAGCAGTTCTTC. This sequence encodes CASSPEMGTSLYNEQFF.